This T cell receptor beta chain comes out of a study of T cells in Graves' hyperthyroidism and ophthalmopathy. This clonotype was recorded at least ten times. The CDR3 length is 10 residues. Germline V gene sequence: CDR1 MNHGY, CDR2 SAAAGT. Trimming took 6 bases from V and 4 from J, leaving 3 bases between them. Using RNA transcripts as the source, TCR beta CDR3 regions were amplified. TCR CDR3 underwent first-round RT-PCR with the HTBI primer set. TCRdb called the multiplex PCR reads again in MiXCR, with one record for every CDR3 protein. The top ten hold about 3.7% of the sample, which has a few hundred thousand distinct CDR3 sequences, about 19% seen once.

The receptor was isolated from a woman between 18 and 29 years old with Graves' hyperthyroidism. The specimen sequenced was blood. The rearrangement uses TRBV6-8 and TRBJ1-1; D is unclear. The CDR3 region is CASSPTEAFF. The CDR3 DNA reads TGTGCCAGCAGCCCCACTGAAGCTTTCTTT.